Shown below are 14 T cell receptor beta chains from a single sample sequenced in a study of OX40 agonist ivuxolimab in advanced cancers. Libraries were prepared by immunoSEQ multiplex PCR; TCRdb keeps only in-frame clonotypes and omits some of them. The sample lists tens of thousands of clones; 85% to 90% were seen once. This material consisted of CD4+ or CD8+ T cells sorted from blood, taken in a trial of the OX40 agonist ivuxolimab. The receptors come from an adult with an advanced solid tumor such as melanoma, head and neck, liver or kidney cancer.

The CDR3 here is CASSRTLAGETQYF. The CDR3 nucleotides read TGTGCCAGCTCCCGGACACTGGCAGGGGAGACCCAGTACTTC. The genes are TRBV13 and TRBJ2-5; D is perhaps TRBD1 (5 bases). The germline CDR1 and CDR2 sequences are PRHDT and FYEKMQ (reference sequence). V lost 8 bases to trimming and J lost 5 bases, with 18 bases between them. This CDR3 is 14 amino acids long.

CDR3 in amino acids: CASSLRQRRIQETQYF. The CDR3 DNA follows: TGTGCCAGCAGCTTAAGACAGAGGCGAATTCAAGAGACCCAGTACTTC. This chain links TRBV5-6 with TRBJ2-5; perhaps TRBD1 as D (5 bases). Germline loops: CDR1 SGHDT, CDR2 YYEEEE. The CDR3 spans 16 residues. The V end lost 2 bases, the J end lost 2 bases, and 16 bases lay between the germline ends.

The chain has TRBV6-6 and TRBJ1-4; 9 bases are a match to TRBD1. J was trimmed by 5 bases and V by 8 bases; bases with no gene match: 9. Germline CDR1 reads MNHNY; CDR2 reads SVGAGI (reference sequence). CDR3 length: 15 amino acids. CDR3 in amino acids: CASRPPGTGNEKLFF. CDR3 bases: TGTGCCAGCCGCCCACCCGGGACAGGGAATGAAAAACTGTTTTTT.

CDR3 coding DNA: TGTGCCAGCAGCTTATGGTTCGGGACAGAGCGAAGCAATGAAAAACTGTTTTTT. Protein sequence: CASSLWFGTERSNEKLFF. The J gene is TRBJ1-4, the V gene TRBV7-9, with 7 bases lining up with TRBD1. The junction had 14 bases not matched to a gene; V was cut back by 2 bases and J by 5 bases. Germline V lookup: CDR1 SEHNR, CDR2 FQNEAQ (reference sequence). This CDR3 has 18 amino acids.

The chain carries TRBV4-1 and TRBJ1-1, with D uncertain. CDR1 and CDR2 (germline): MGHRA, YSYEKL. Trimming shortened V by 3 bases and J by 4 bases, and 18 bases separated the two germline ends. CDR3 length: 16 residues. Here the CDR3 DNA reads TGCGCCAGCAGCCAGCGGTTGGGGATTGAAAGCACTGAAGCTTTCTTT. Protein sequence: CASSQRLGIESTEAFF.

The genes are TRBV7-9 and TRBJ2-3; D is uncertain. Trimming pared 3 bases from V and 2 bases from J, leaving 9 bases between. This CDR3 is built from 14 residues. In germline, CDR1 is SEHNR, CDR2 FQNEAQ (reference sequence). The CDR3 coding sequence is TGTGCCAGCAGCTTTCAGGCTACCACAGATACGCAGTATTTT. Protein product: CASSFQATTDTQYF.

This rearrangement joins TRBV5-1 to TRBJ2-3; D uncertain. V was pared by 5 bases and J by 5 bases, with 9 bases between. The germline V gene encodes CDR1 SGHRS and CDR2 YFSETQ. This CDR3 is built from 12 residues. The chain's CDR3 is CASRRDQDTQYF. In nucleotides, the CDR3 is TGCGCCAGCAGACGAGACCAAGATACGCAGTATTTT.

This clone has a single count. V usage is TRBV5-1 and J usage is TRBJ2-7; D is unclear. Trimming removed 4 bases at V and 0 bases at J, with 8 bases between. Germline V gives CDR1 SGHRS, CDR2 YFSETQ. The CDR3 contains 13 residues. DNA of the CDR3: TGCGCCAGCAGCCGCCGGAACTCCTACGAGCAGTACTTC. The encoded protein is CASSRRNSYEQYF.

The chain couples TRBV23-1 to TRBJ2-5; TRBD1 matches 7 bases. TRBV23-1 has ORF status, its function being uncertain. Losses at the gene ends were 4 bases for V and 4 bases for J; bases not matched to a gene: 3. The CDR3 totals 13 residues. CDR3 residues: CASSRSGGETQYF. As DNA, the CDR3 is TGCGCCAGCAGTCGGTCAGGGGGAGAGACCCAGTACTTC.

The chain is built from TRBV30 and TRBJ2-7, with 10 positions matching TRBD2. This CDR3 is 14 amino acids long. Trimming at V came to 8 bases and at J to 5 bases, leaving 12 bases not matched to a gene. In germline, CDR1 is GTSNPN, CDR2 SVGIG (reference sequence). CDR3 sequence: CAPLGASGGHEQYF. CDR3 coding DNA: TGTGCCCCCCTCGGAGCTAGCGGGGGACACGAGCAGTACTTC.

The V gene is TRBV5-1, the J gene TRBJ2-3; D is unresolved. Germline V CDR1 and CDR2: SGHRS, YFSETQ. V was clipped by 4 bases and J by 0 bases, with 3 bases between them. The length of the CDR3 is 12 residues. CDR3 bases: TGCGCCAGCAGCGGGAGCACAGATACGCAGTATTTT. Translating it yields CASSGSTDTQYF. Complete variable domain (other parts from reference TRBV5-1 and TRBJ2-3): KAGVTQTPRYLIKTRGQQVTLSCSPISGHRSVSWYQQTPGQGLQFLFEYFSETQRNKGNFPGRFSGRQFSNSRSEMNVSTLELGDSALYLCASSGSTDTQYFGPGTRLTVL.

This chain uses TRBV4-1 with TRBJ2-7, with D perhaps matching TRBD2 (5 bases). Germline V gene data show CDR1 as MGHRA and CDR2 as YSYEKL. CDR3 length: 15 residues. V was shortened by 1 base and J by 2 bases, with 12 bases between the two germline ends. The chain's CDR3 is CASSQGNSVAYEQYF. CDR3 coding DNA: TGCGCCAGCAGCCAAGGAAATAGCGTAGCCTACGAGCAGTACTTC.

V usage is TRBV6-4 and J usage is TRBJ1-6; the D gene is possibly TRBD1 (6 bases). V dropped 6 bases and J dropped 7 bases, with 13 bases sitting between them. Germline V lookup: CDR1 MRHNA, CDR2 SNTAGT. The CDR3 is made up of 14 amino acids. This chain's CDR3 is CASSLGQRNSPLHF. CDR3 bases: TGTGCCAGCAGCCTTGGACAGCGAAATTCACCCCTCCACTTT.

The chain carries TRBV28 and TRBJ1-1; 10 nucleotides agree with TRBD1. Trimming removed 2 bases from V and 4 bases from J; junction bases left unmatched: 4. The CDR3 is made up of 15 amino acids. CDR1 MDHEN and CDR2 SYDVKM come from the germline V gene. CDR3 nucleotides: TGTGCCAGCAGTTTAGGGGGACAGGGGAGCACTGAAGCTTTCTTT. Amino acid sequence: CASSLGGQGSTEAFF.